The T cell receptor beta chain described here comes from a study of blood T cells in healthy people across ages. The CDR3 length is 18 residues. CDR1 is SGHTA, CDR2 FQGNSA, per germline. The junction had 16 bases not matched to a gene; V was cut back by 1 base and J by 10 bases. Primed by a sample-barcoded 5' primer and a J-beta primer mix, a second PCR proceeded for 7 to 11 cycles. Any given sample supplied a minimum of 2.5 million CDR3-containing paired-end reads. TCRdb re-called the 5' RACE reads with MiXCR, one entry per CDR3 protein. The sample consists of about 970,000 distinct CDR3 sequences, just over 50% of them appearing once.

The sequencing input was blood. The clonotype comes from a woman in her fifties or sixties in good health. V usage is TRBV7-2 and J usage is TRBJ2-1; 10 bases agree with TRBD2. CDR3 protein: CASSLGEGLAGAVDEQFF. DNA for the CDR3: TGTGCCAGCAGCTTAGGTGAGGGGCTAGCGGGAGCTGTAGACGAGCAGTTCTTC.